The rows below give T cell receptor beta chains drawn from one sample of a study of a mutant IDH1 vaccine in newly diagnosed glioma. Their antigen targets remain unknown. The table came from immunoSEQ multiplex PCR; TCRdb's copy has only in-frame clones and leaves some out. Among about 62,000 clones listed, about 91% were seen once. The specimen was PBMCs, collected from a glioma patient whose treatment included an IDH1 peptide vaccine. These receptors all come from a man in his forties with glioma. Both conserved end residues are part of each CDR3. The D gene is left open where the match is weak. For some rows the clone size is stated as once, few or many, or as a class when expanded; others skip it.

D gene	clone size	V gene	J gene	CDR3 DNA	CDR3 protein
.	.	TRBV5-1	TRBJ2-7	TGCGCCAGCAGTTCGGGGGCGGCCTACGAGCAGTACTTC	CASSSGAAYEQYF
TRBD1	.	TRBV7-9	TRBJ2-3	TGTGCCAGCAGCTTAGGACAGGGGGCCACAGATACGCAGTATTTT	CASSLGQGATDTQYF
.	.	TRBV5-6	TRBJ2-3	TGTGCCAGCAGCTTGGTGGACCGGGACACAGATACGCAGTATTTT	CASSLVDRDTDTQYF
.	.	TRBV28	TRBJ1-2	TGTGCCAGCAGGACGGGGCCGTATGGCTACACCTTC	CASRTGPYGYTF
.	.	TRBV27	TRBJ1-2	TGTGCCAGCAGCCACAGAGCCTATGATGGCTACACCTTC	CASSHRAYDGYTF
.	.	TRBV18	TRBJ2-3	TGTGCCAGCTCACCACCTGTGGGACCCGCAGATACGCAGTATTTT	CASSPPVGPADTQYF
.	.	TRBV2	TRBJ2-5	TGTGCCAGCAGTGGTATCGGGACTTCTTCCGAGACCCAGTACTTC	CASSGIGTSSETQYF
TRBD2	.	TRBV5-6	TRBJ2-5	TGTGCCAGCAGCTGGACTAGGGCGTTCGAGACCCAGTACTTC	CASSWTRAFETQYF
.	.	TRBV28	TRBJ1-5	TGTGCCAGCACCCGGGGGTCAGGGGGCAATCAGCCCCAGCATTTT	CASTRGSGGNQPQHF
TRBD1	.	TRBV6-5	TRBJ1-5	TGTGCCAGCAGATCGGGGACAGGCGCATCGTCCCAGCATTTT	CASRSGTGASSQHF
TRBD1	.	TRBV5-1	TRBJ1-6	TGCGCCAGCAGCTTACAGGGGGCAGGATATAATTCACCCCTCCACTTT	CASSLQGAGYNSPLHF
.	.	TRBV9	TRBJ1-1	TGTGCCAGCAGCGTAGAGATGCGGACTGAAGCTTTCTTT	CASSVEMRTEAFF
TRBD1	.	TRBV9	TRBJ2-2	TGTGCCAGCAGCCCGACGACAGGGGGTAACACCGGGGAGCTGTTTTTT	CASSPTTGGNTGELFF
.	once	TRBV28	TRBJ1-1	TGTGCCAGCAGTTTAAGCGGCGAGGGCGGGAAAGCTTTCTTT	CASSLSGEGGKAFF
.	.	TRBV6-5	TRBJ2-5	TGTGCCAGCAGTTACTTCAGAAACGGGGAGACCCAGTACTTC	CASSYFRNGETQYF
.	.	TRBV7-9	TRBJ2-1	TGTGCCAGCAGCTCTTCGACAGGACGGGAGCAGTTCTTC	CASSSSTGREQFF
.	few	TRBV7-8	TRBJ1-1	TGTGCCAGCAGCTCCGTAGGACGCCCGGGGGCTGAAGCTTTCTTT	CASSSVGRPGAEAFF
.	few	TRBV7-3	TRBJ1-1	TGTGCCAGCAGCTTAAAGGCAGGGACGAACACTGAAGCTTTCTTT	CASSLKAGTNTEAFF